One and the same sample provided the 12 T cell receptor beta chains below, sequenced in a study of cytomegalovirus exposure and HLA in healthy donors. PCR primers comprised 60 Vbeta and 13 Jbeta primers. The table came from immunoSEQ multiplex PCR; TCRdb's copy has only in-frame clones and leaves some out. The sample yields about 130,000 clones, around 73% seen once. Input material: PBMCs. All receptors come from a human donor in good health.

This clone was counted between two and nine times. The V and J genes are TRBV12-5 and TRBJ1-1, with 11 positions matching TRBD1. Germline V gives CDR1 LGHNT, CDR2 FRNRAP. The CDR3 has 13 amino acids. The trim removed 5 bases at V and 7 bases at J, leaving 3 bases unmatched. The CDR3 region is CASGAGTGGEAFF. The CDR3 coding sequence is TGTGCTAGTGGTGCCGGGACAGGGGGTGAAGCTTTCTTT.

This clone occurred a few times. V and J are TRBV28 and TRBJ2-7; 7 positions agree with TRBD1. The V gene end was trimmed by 5 bases and the J gene end by 4 bases; junction bases not matched to a gene: 5. This CDR3 region has 13 residues. Germline-derived CDR1 and CDR2 are MDHEN and SYDVKM. The CDR3 sequence: CASSTGQPYEQYF. CDR3 bases: TGTGCCAGCAGTACGGGACAGCCTTACGAGCAGTACTTC.

This chain links TRBV6-1 with TRBJ2-3, with TRBD2 matching over 7 bases. The trim removed 4 bases at V and 2 bases at J, leaving 6 bases unmatched. Germline CDR1 and CDR2: MNHNS and SASEGT. This CDR3 contains 15 residues. The CDR3 spells CASSGTTSPTDTQYF. CDR3 nucleotides: TGTGCCAGCAGTGGGACGACTAGCCCCACAGATACGCAGTATTTT.

This clone was detected only a few times. V gene TRBV11-2 combines with J gene TRBJ2-5, with 9 bases identical to TRBD1. The CDR3 runs to 16 residues. The trim removed 5 bases at V and 6 bases at J, leaving 13 bases unmatched. The germline V gene encodes CDR1 SGHAT and CDR2 FQNNGV. The CDR3 nucleotides read TGTGCCAGCAGCCCCCTAAACAGGGGGCCTGGACAGACCCAGTACTTC. It is translated as CASSPLNRGPGQTQYF.

The V gene is TRBV4-2, the J gene TRBJ1-3; no firm D call. The V end was cut by 4 bases, the J end by 4 bases, with 5 bases between. Per germline, CDR1 LGHNA and CDR2 YNFKEQ. This CDR3 region has 12 residues. Here the CDR3 reads CASSPQGNTIYF. As DNA, the CDR3 is TGTGCCAGCAGCCCGCAGGGAAACACCATATATTTT.

The chain has TRBV7-9 and TRBJ2-7; 12 nucleotides line up with TRBD1. V shed 5 bases, J shed 8 bases, and the junction held 16 bases outside the gene matches. Germline CDR1 and CDR2: SEHNR and FQNEAQ (reference sequence). The CDR3 runs 17 residues. The chain's CDR3 is CASSGARDRGRNSKQYF. CDR3 in DNA: TGTGCCAGCAGCGGAGCCCGGGACAGGGGGCGAAATAGTAAGCAGTACTTC.

This chain links TRBV2 with TRBJ2-7; the D is unclear. V shed 6 bases and J shed 9 bases, with 21 bases lying between them. The length of the CDR3 is 14 residues. Germline CDR1 and CDR2: SNHLY and FYNNEI. CDR3 sequence (DNA): TGTGCCAGCAGAACTACCTACACGGAGATAGCGCAGTACTTC. It specifies CASRTTYTEIAQYF. The complete variable domain, with remaining parts taken from reference TRBV2 and TRBJ2-7, reads EPEVTQTPSHQVTQMGQEVILRCVPISNHLYFYWYRQILGQKVEFLVSFYNNEISEKSEIFDDQFSVERPDGSNFTLKIRSTKLEDSAMYFCASRTTYTEIAQYFGPGTRLTVT.

The J gene is TRBJ1-1, the V gene TRBV6-5; TRBD1 aligns across 8 bases. Trimming cost V 2 bases and J 0 bases; bases outside gene matches: 5. This CDR3 contains 16 residues. Germline V gene data show CDR1 as MNHEY and CDR2 as SVGAGI. The CDR3 DNA follows: TGTGCCAGCAGTTACACCGACAGGGGCCTGAACACTGAAGCTTTCTTT. Translation: CASSYTDRGLNTEAFF.

V gene TRBV10-2 combines with J gene TRBJ2-5; 11 nucleotides align to TRBD1. V was clipped by 2 bases and J by 11 bases; unmatched bases: 10. Germline CDR1 and CDR2: WSHSY and SAAADI. CDR3 length: 15 amino acids. Written as DNA, the CDR3 is TGCGCCAGCAGTGAGACTGGACAGGGGGCGGCTGGGCAGTACTTC. As protein: CASSETGQGAAGQYF.

The chain employs TRBV12-2 and TRBJ1-5; whether TRBD1, the table's D call, matches the DNA was not checked. TRBV12-2 is a recognized pseudogene. This CDR3 has 17 residues. CDR3 coding DNA: TGTGCAAGTCGCTTAGACCGAACAGGGTTGCGCAATCAGCCCCAGCATTTT. Its protein is CASRLDRTGLRNQPQHF.

This chain links TRBV10-3 with TRBJ2-2; D remains unclear. V lost 7 bases, J lost 0 bases, and 15 bases lay in between. The CDR3 is 16 amino acids. Germline CDR1 reads ENHRY; CDR2 reads SYGVKD. The CDR3 nucleotides read TGTGCCATCACTACCAACAGTGGATCGAACACCGGGGAGCTGTTTTTT. This codes for CAITTNSGSNTGELFF.

The chain has TRBV4-1 and TRBJ2-7; 7 bases agree with TRBD1. V lost 3 bases, J lost 4 bases, and 6 bases stayed unmatched. CDR1 and CDR2 (germline): MGHRA, YSYEKL. The CDR3 is 14 amino acids. The CDR3 region has the DNA TGCGCCAGCAGCCATCCGGGACAGATATACGAGCAGTACTTC. Translation gives CASSHPGQIYEQYF.